The 26 T cell receptor beta chains listed next were all sequenced from one sample in a study of spatial heterogeneity in lung cancer. The sample's time point: sample taken at primary tumor resection. Without sorting, whole RNA was sequenced from tumor, nontumor lung or frozen PBMC. TCRdb redid the calling of the 5' RACE reads with MiXCR, one entry per CDR3 protein. The sample carries 30,000 or so distinct CDR3 sequences, roughly 8.4% recorded once. This sample comprised PBMCs, obtained at surgery. These receptor sequences come from a female donor with early-stage non-small cell lung cancer.

This clonotype has more than one count but fewer than ten. V and J are TRBV28 and TRBJ1-3, with unresolved D. CDR3 size: 13 residues. V was trimmed by 6 bases and J by 1 base, leaving 7 bases between them. CDR1 and CDR2 (germline): MDHEN, SYDVKM. CDR3: CASRWASGNTIYF. The CDR3 coding sequence is TGTGCCAGCAGGTGGGCTTCTGGAAACACCATATATTTT.

This clonotype has a count of ten or more. This rearrangement joins TRBV6-2 or TRBV6-3 to TRBJ2-1, with 11 bases aligning to TRBD2. The CDR3 covers 14 residues. The V and J ends lost 7 bases and 9 bases, in that order; junction bases with no gene match: 8. Germline values: CDR1 MNHEY, CDR2 SVGEGT. Here the CDR3 DNA reads TGTGCCAGCAATACTAGCGGGAGAAAAATTGAGCAGTTCTTC. This sequence encodes CASNTSGRKIEQFF.

This clonotype was picked up many times. The rearrangement uses TRBV20-1 and TRBJ1-1; no definite D call. This CDR3 is 11 amino acids long. V lost 7 bases and J lost 3, with 9 bases in between. From germline, CDR1 is DFQATT and CDR2 SNEGSKA (reference sequence). The chain's CDR3 is CSVGADTEAFF. In DNA, the CDR3 is TGCAGTGTAGGCGCCGACACTGAAGCTTTCTTT.

This clonotype was counted ten times or more. The CDR3, as DNA: TGTGCCAGCAGTGAAGTGTCAGTTAGCAATCAGCCCCAGCATTTT. Protein sequence: CASSEVSVSNQPQHF. The rearrangement uses TRBV2 and TRBJ1-5; unclear D gene. The germline V gene encodes CDR1 SNHLY and CDR2 FYNNEI. This CDR3 contains 15 residues. Trimming removed 1 base from V and 0 bases from J, with 7 bases in between.

This clonotype was found a few times. The chain has TRBV6-2 or TRBV6-3 and TRBJ2-1; TRBD2 matches 12 bases. Germline V gene data show CDR1 as MNHEY and CDR2 as SVGEGT. There are 15 residues in the CDR3. V lost 0 bases, J lost 6 bases, and 0 bases stayed unmatched. CDR3 in amino acids: CASSYSTSGSNEQFF. The CDR3 bases are TGTGCCAGCAGTTACTCGACTAGCGGGAGCAATGAGCAGTTCTTC.

This clonotype was seen more than once but under ten times. The chain combines TRBV21-1 with TRBJ1-1. TRBV21-1 is flagged as a pseudogene. CDR3 length: 15 amino acids. As DNA, the CDR3 is TGTGCCAGCAGCAAAAATGACGACGGCCACACTGAAGCTTTCTTT. Amino acid sequence: CASSKNDDGHTEAFF.

This clonotype turned up a few times. The chain combines TRBV6-6 with TRBJ1-6; 7 nucleotides line up with TRBD1. Germline V gives CDR1 MNHNY, CDR2 SVGAGI (reference sequence). Unmatched junction bases numbered 2, after V lost 4 bases and J lost 5 bases. This CDR3 comprises 14 residues. CDR3 DNA: TGTGCCAGCAGTTTAGGGACAGATAATTCACCCCTCCACTTT. Translation: CASSLGTDNSPLHF.

This clonotype was seen many times. The CDR3 DNA reads as TGTGCCAGCTCACCACCATCTCCAGACGGAGTCTACACCTTC. This translates into CASSPPSPDGVYTF. This chain connects TRBV18 to TRBJ1-2; D ambiguous. V lost 0 bases and J 10 bases, leaving 15 bases between the germline ends. The CDR3 has 14 residues. CDR1 and CDR2 from the germline V gene are KGHSH and LQKENI. The full variable domain, completed using reference TRBV18 and TRBJ1-2, is NAGVMQNPRHLVRRRGQEARLRCSPMKGHSHVYWYRQLPEEGLKFMVYLQKENIIDESGMPKERFSAEFPKEGPSILRIQQVVRGDSAAYFCASSPPSPDGVYTFGSGTRLTVV.

This clonotype was detected many times. The V and J genes are TRBV18 and TRBJ1-2; D not certain. The CDR3 extends over 15 amino acids. Germline assignment: CDR1 KGHSH and CDR2 LQKENI. Trimming left V 0 bases short and J 8 bases short, with 16 bases between. The CDR3: CASSPPPGPKTGYTF. For the CDR3, the DNA is TGTGCCAGCTCACCACCGCCCGGGCCCAAGACCGGCTACACCTTC.

This clonotype was recorded many times. The chain uses TRBV19 and TRBJ1-5; 8 bases map to TRBD1. V dropped 3 bases and J dropped 3; count of bases not matched to a gene: 10. CDR3 length: 17 residues. Germline V gene lookup returns CDR1 LNHDA and CDR2 SQIVND (reference sequence). CDR3 bases: TGTGCCAGTAGTATCCGCCGGACAGGGAGGGACAATCAGCCCCAGCATTTT. This translates into CASSIRRTGRDNQPQHF.

This clonotype was counted at least ten times. This chain uses TRBV7-9 with TRBJ2-3, with a tentative D call TRBD2 (5 bases). In germline, CDR1 is SEHNR, CDR2 FQNEAQ (reference sequence). V was cut by 5 bases and J by 0 bases, with 12 bases left in between. The CDR3 totals 15 residues. In DNA, the CDR3 is TGTGCCAGCAGCCCTACATGGGAGAGCACAGATACGCAGTATTTT. Its protein product is CASSPTWESTDTQYF.

This clonotype showed up just a few times. The chain employs TRBV20-1 and TRBJ2-3; D call uncertain. The V end lost 5 bases, the J end lost 2 bases, and 20 bases lay between the germline ends. There are 16 residues in the CDR3. CDR1 is DFQATT and CDR2 is SNEGSKA in the germline V gene (reference sequence). CDR3 amino acids: CSALPRRYFYTDTQYF. CDR3 nucleotide sequence: TGCAGTGCTTTACCTAGACGCTACTTTTACACAGATACGCAGTATTTT.

This clonotype was recorded many times. The chain uses TRBV10-3 and TRBJ2-7; maybe TRBD2 (5 bases). The CDR3 length is 12 residues. Germline CDR1 ENHRY, CDR2 SYGVKD. The ends were cut back, 3 bases at V and 3 bases at J, with 6 bases in the middle. In nucleotides, the CDR3 is TGTGCCATCAGTGATGCGGGCTACGAGCAGTACTTC. Translation: CAISDAGYEQYF.

The chain joins TRBV20-1 to TRBJ2-3; D gene ambiguous. The germline V gene has CDR1 DFQATT and CDR2 SNEGSKA (reference sequence). Trimming shortened V by 2 bases and J by 0 bases, and 9 bases separated the two germline ends. The CDR3 loop spans 14 amino acids. The CDR3 sequence: CSARLQPSTDTQYF. CDR3 bases: TGCAGTGCTAGACTTCAACCAAGCACAGATACGCAGTATTTT.

Concerning this clonotype: Being one base from a much bigger clone, this may be a read error. The V call is TRBV6-1, the J call TRBJ2-2, with a possible D match to TRBD2 (6 bases). V gave up 1 base and J gave up 6 bases, with 12 bases separating them. The V gene's germline CDR1 is MNHNS and CDR2 SASEGT. There are 15 residues in the CDR3. The CDR3: CASSEETDYSGELFF. In DNA, the CDR3 is TGTGCCAGCAGTGAAGAGACGGACTACTCCGGGGAGCTGTTTTTT.

At least ten counts were recorded for this clonotype. This chain joins TRBV30 and TRBJ2-6, with a possible D match to TRBD2 (5 bases). V lost 2 bases, J lost 0 bases, and 14 bases lay in between. CDR1 GTSNPN and CDR2 SVGIG come from the germline V gene (reference sequence). The CDR3 loop spans 17 amino acids. The CDR3 nucleotides are TGTGCCTGGAGTCGGGGTAGGACCCGCTCTGGGGCCAACGTCCTGACTTTC. This encodes CAWSRGRTRSGANVLTF.

The chain has TRBV5-1 and TRBJ1-6; TRBD1 matches 7 bases. The CDR3 loop spans 15 amino acids. After removal of 0 bases from V and 6 bases from J, the junction contained 3 bases not matched to a gene. Germline V CDR1 and CDR2: SGHRS, YFSETQ. As DNA, the CDR3 is TGCGCCAGCAGCTTGGGACAGGGAGCTAATTCACCCCTCCACTTT. Encoded protein: CASSLGQGANSPLHF. Full variable domain (outside the CDR3, taken from reference TRBV5-1 and TRBJ1-6): KAGVTQTPRYLIKTRGQQVTLSCSPISGHRSVSWYQQTPGQGLQFLFEYFSETQRNKGNFPGRFSGRQFSNSRSEMNVSTLELGDSALYLCASSLGQGANSPLHFGNGTRLTVT.

This clonotype has a handful of counts. The J gene is TRBJ2-7, the V gene TRBV5-1, with D tentatively TRBD1 (5 bases). CDR3 length: 14 residues. Trimming took off 4 bases at V and 3 bases at J, with 14 bases between the two ends. CDR1 and CDR2 (germline): SGHRS, YFSETQ. CDR3 amino acids: CASSPTEKHYEQYF. The CDR3 DNA is TGCGCCAGCAGCCCGACAGAGAAACACTACGAGCAGTACTTC.

This clonotype appeared many times. This sequence joins TRBV12-5 and TRBJ2-3, with D perhaps TRBD2 (6 bases). V dropped 6 bases and J dropped 2 bases, with 9 bases sitting between them. The germline CDR1 and CDR2 sequences are LGHNT and FRNRAP. The CDR3 runs 13 residues. CDR3 in amino acids: CASGGGATDTQYF. The CDR3 coding sequence is TGTGCTAGTGGCGGCGGGGCCACAGATACGCAGTATTTT. The variable domain in full, completed from reference TRBV12-5 and TRBJ2-3, reads DARVTQTPRHKVTEMGQEVTMRCQPILGHNTVFWYRQTMMQGLELLAYFRNRAPLDDSGMPKDRFSAEMPDATLATLKIQPSEPRDSAVYFCASGGGATDTQYFGPGTRLTVL.

This clonotype showed up just a few times. The chain combines TRBV28 with TRBJ2-1; D remains ambiguous. The length of the CDR3 is 13 residues. Trimming stripped 4 bases from V and 7 bases from J, with 11 bases between. Germline V gene sequence: CDR1 MDHEN, CDR2 SYDVKM. CDR3 loop: CASSSATVNEQFF. CDR3 nucleotide sequence: TGTGCCAGCAGTTCCGCCACAGTTAATGAGCAGTTCTTC.

The chain uses TRBV29-1 and TRBJ2-5, with 8 nucleotides matching TRBD2. Germline V gene sequence: CDR1 SQVTM, CDR2 ANQGSEA. CDR3 length equals 15 residues. V trimming: 1 base; J trimming: 7 bases; junction bases outside the gene matches: 11. Written as DNA, the CDR3 is TGCAGCGTTGAAGCGGGACTAGTTCAAGGGGGGACCCAGTACTTC. This gives the protein CSVEAGLVQGGTQYF.

This clonotype has a count of ten or more. The chain links TRBV27 to TRBJ2-1; 12 nucleotides align to TRBD2. Germline CDR1 is MNHEY and CDR2 is SMNVEV (reference sequence). The CDR3 runs to 15 residues. V was pared by 5 bases and J by 6 bases, with 5 bases of the junction left unmatched. The CDR3 reads CASSPGLAGTNEQFF. The CDR3 bases are TGTGCCAGCAGTCCGGGACTAGCGGGCACCAATGAGCAGTTCTTC.

This clonotype showed up many times. The gene calls are TRBV29-1 and TRBJ2-1, with TRBD1 matching 7 bases. V gave up 4 bases and J gave up 8 bases; unmatched junction bases: 11. The germline CDR1 and CDR2 sequences are SQVTM and ANQGSEA. The CDR3 contains 14 residues. As DNA, the CDR3 is TGCAGCGTTGGAGGGACAGCAATTAGTCATGAGCAGTTCTTC. Translated, it gives CSVGGTAISHEQFF.

This clonotype was counted ten times or more. The rearrangement joins TRBV6-6 to TRBJ2-7, with TRBD1 as a possible D gene (6 bases). V was cut by 5 bases and J by 5 bases, with 13 bases left in between. Per germline, CDR1 MNHNY and CDR2 SVGAGI (reference sequence). The CDR3 loop spans 13 amino acids. The chain's CDR3 is CASSNRDNDEQYF. The CDR3 coding sequence is TGTGCCAGCAGTAACCGGGACAACGACGAGCAGTACTTC.

This clonotype is categorized as medium-sized (0.01 to 0.1%). The chain recombines TRBV5-1 with TRBJ1-5; D perhaps matches TRBD1 (6 bases). The CDR3 contains 13 residues. Trimming left V 4 bases short and J 5 bases short, with 10 bases between. CDR1 SGHRS and CDR2 YFSETQ come from the germline V gene. The CDR3 DNA reads TGCGCCAGCAGCCCGACAGGTTATCAGCCCCAGCATTTT. Residues: CASSPTGYQPQHF.

This chain connects TRBV6-5 to TRBJ2-1, with TRBD2 matching 10 bases. V shed 5 bases, J shed 6 bases, and the junction held 10 bases outside the gene matches. The germline CDR1 and CDR2 sequences are MNHEY and SVGAGI. There are 16 residues in the CDR3. CDR3 nucleotide sequence: TGTGCCAGCAGTCGGACTAGCGGTGGTATAATCAATGAGCAGTTCTTC. It codes for CASSRTSGGIINEQFF.